A selection of T cell receptor beta chains follows, all from one sample in a study of T cell repertoires in cytomegalovirus infection. Each CDR3 protein gets one entry after TCRdb re-called the reads with MiXCR. The sample lists around 770,000 distinct CDR3 sequences, 25% to 30% occurring once. These TCRs are of unknown antigen specificity. This sample comprised cultured CD8+ T cells from PBMCs, obtained from culture after CMV antigen stimulation. The receptor set was obtained from a human donor in good health (CMV status not recorded). Some clones in this sample may be carry-over from other donors' samples. Both conserved end residues are part of each CDR3. The order of the fields is V gene, J gene, clone size, D gene, CDR3 DNA, CDR3 protein. A D gene is named only where the DNA matches it firmly. Clone size is shown for a subset of rows, as once, few, many or a class of expanded clone.

V: TRBV7-2; J: TRBJ1-2; size: many; D: -; DNA: TGTGCCAGTCAAAATGAGGACTATGGCTACACCTTC; CDR3: CASQNEDYGYTF
V: TRBV27; J: TRBJ1-3; size: few; D: -; DNA: TGTGCCAGCAGTCCGGGACGCTCTGGAAACACCATATATTTT; CDR3: CASSPGRSGNTIYF
V: TRBV6-5; J: TRBJ2-5; size: -; D: TRBD1; DNA: TGTGCCAGCACCCAGGACAGGAGGGAGACCCAGTACTTC; CDR3: CASTQDRRETQYF
V: TRBV20-1; J: TRBJ2-1; size: few; D: -; DNA: TGCAGTGCTAGAGATGATAGTAGCTCCTACAATGAGCAGTTCTTC; CDR3: CSARDDSSSYNEQFF
V: TRBV7-6; J: TRBJ1-2; size: -; D: TRBD1; DNA: TGTGCCAGCAGCCCGAATCGTAGAGACAGGGGCAACTATGGCTACACCTTC; CDR3: CASSPNRRDRGNYGYTF
V: TRBV6-2/TRBV6-3; J: TRBJ1-1; size: many; D: -; DNA: TGTGCCAGCAGTTGGGGGGCCACTGAAGCTTTCTTT; CDR3: CASSWGATEAFF
V: TRBV27; J: TRBJ2-3; size: once; D: -; DNA: TGTGCCAGCAGCCCTGGGGGGATCCCTAGCACAGATACGCAGTATTTT; CDR3: CASSPGGIPSTDTQYF
V: TRBV6-1; J: TRBJ1-2; size: -; D: TRBD1; DNA: TGTGCCAGCAGGGAGGTGGGACAGGGGGCGCATGGCTACACCTTC; CDR3: CASREVGQGAHGYTF
V: TRBV27; J: TRBJ1-2; size: few; D: -; DNA: TGTGCCAGCAGTGGGGAGACAGGCTATGGCTACACCTTC; CDR3: CASSGETGYGYTF
V: TRBV2; J: TRBJ1-2; size: -; D: -; DNA: TGTGCCACTGGGGACGGCTACACCTTC; CDR3: CATGDGYTF
V: TRBV29-1; J: TRBJ2-3; size: -; D: TRBD1; DNA: TGCAGCGTCCTTAACTGGACAGGGGAGACAGATACGCAGTATTTT; CDR3: CSVLNWTGETDTQYF
V: TRBV7-2; J: TRBJ2-1; size: many; D: -; DNA: TGTGCCAGCAGCTTAGAACGGAATGAGCAGTTCTTC; CDR3: CASSLERNEQFF
V: TRBV27; J: TRBJ1-6; size: -; D: -; DNA: TGTGCCAGCAGTTTTCAGGGTAAATCACCCCTCCACTTT; CDR3: CASSFQGKSPLHF
V: TRBV2; J: TRBJ1-1; size: -; D: -; DNA: TGTGCCAGCATTACAGGGTGGACTGAAGCTTTCTTT; CDR3: CASITGWTEAFF
V: TRBV12-3/TRBV12-4; J: TRBJ2-3; size: few; D: -; DNA: TGTGCCAGCAGTGGGACTCACTTCCCAGATACGCAGTATTTT; CDR3: CASSGTHFPDTQYF
V: TRBV2; J: TRBJ1-2; size: -; D: -; DNA: TGTGCCAGCACAACAGGGCCGAGTAGCGGCTACACCTTC; CDR3: CASTTGPSSGYTF
V: TRBV4-3; J: TRBJ2-3; size: -; D: -; DNA: TGCGCCAGCAGCCAAGATGACGGTGTCACAGATACGCAGTATTTT; CDR3: CASSQDDGVTDTQYF
V: TRBV7-9; J: TRBJ2-5; size: few; D: TRBD2; DNA: TGTGCCAGCAGCTTTCAGCGGGGGCCTCAAGAGACCCAGTACTTC; CDR3: CASSFQRGPQETQYF
V: TRBV6-1; J: TRBJ1-5; size: -; D: -; DNA: TGTGCCAGCAGTGAACTAGTGACAGCTAGCAATCAGCCCCAGCATTTT; CDR3: CASSELVTASNQPQHF
V: TRBV11-3; J: TRBJ2-1; size: few; D: TRBD1; DNA: TGTGCCAGCAGCTCAACCAGGGGGACTGAGCAGTTCTTC; CDR3: CASSSTRGTEQFF
V: TRBV11-2; J: TRBJ2-1; size: many; D: TRBD2; DNA: TGTGCCAGCAGCCCCAGCGGGGGGGGCAATGAGCAGTTCTTC; CDR3: CASSPSGGGNEQFF
V: TRBV7-2; J: TRBJ1-2; size: many; D: -; DNA: TGTGCCAGCAGCTTAGGGCAGGGGCTCCATCTGGATGGCTACACCTTC; CDR3: CASSLGQGLHLDGYTF
V: TRBV12-3/TRBV12-4; J: TRBJ2-7; size: many; D: -; DNA: TGTGCCAGCAGTTCCTCCTGGTACGAGCAGTACTTC; CDR3: CASSSSWYEQYF
V: TRBV28; J: TRBJ2-7; size: once; D: -; DNA: TGTGCCAGCAGTTTTTGGGGAAGCTCCTACGAGCAGTACTTC; CDR3: CASSFWGSSYEQYF
V: TRBV7-9; J: TRBJ2-7; size: -; D: -; DNA: TGTGCCAGCAGCTGGGCAGGCGCAAGCTCCTACGAGCAGTACTTC; CDR3: CASSWAGASSYEQYF
V: TRBV28; J: TRBJ1-1; size: -; D: -; DNA: TGTGCCAGCAGCCGGGACCCATACCAAAGGAACACTGAAGCTTTCTTT; CDR3: CASSRDPYQRNTEAFF